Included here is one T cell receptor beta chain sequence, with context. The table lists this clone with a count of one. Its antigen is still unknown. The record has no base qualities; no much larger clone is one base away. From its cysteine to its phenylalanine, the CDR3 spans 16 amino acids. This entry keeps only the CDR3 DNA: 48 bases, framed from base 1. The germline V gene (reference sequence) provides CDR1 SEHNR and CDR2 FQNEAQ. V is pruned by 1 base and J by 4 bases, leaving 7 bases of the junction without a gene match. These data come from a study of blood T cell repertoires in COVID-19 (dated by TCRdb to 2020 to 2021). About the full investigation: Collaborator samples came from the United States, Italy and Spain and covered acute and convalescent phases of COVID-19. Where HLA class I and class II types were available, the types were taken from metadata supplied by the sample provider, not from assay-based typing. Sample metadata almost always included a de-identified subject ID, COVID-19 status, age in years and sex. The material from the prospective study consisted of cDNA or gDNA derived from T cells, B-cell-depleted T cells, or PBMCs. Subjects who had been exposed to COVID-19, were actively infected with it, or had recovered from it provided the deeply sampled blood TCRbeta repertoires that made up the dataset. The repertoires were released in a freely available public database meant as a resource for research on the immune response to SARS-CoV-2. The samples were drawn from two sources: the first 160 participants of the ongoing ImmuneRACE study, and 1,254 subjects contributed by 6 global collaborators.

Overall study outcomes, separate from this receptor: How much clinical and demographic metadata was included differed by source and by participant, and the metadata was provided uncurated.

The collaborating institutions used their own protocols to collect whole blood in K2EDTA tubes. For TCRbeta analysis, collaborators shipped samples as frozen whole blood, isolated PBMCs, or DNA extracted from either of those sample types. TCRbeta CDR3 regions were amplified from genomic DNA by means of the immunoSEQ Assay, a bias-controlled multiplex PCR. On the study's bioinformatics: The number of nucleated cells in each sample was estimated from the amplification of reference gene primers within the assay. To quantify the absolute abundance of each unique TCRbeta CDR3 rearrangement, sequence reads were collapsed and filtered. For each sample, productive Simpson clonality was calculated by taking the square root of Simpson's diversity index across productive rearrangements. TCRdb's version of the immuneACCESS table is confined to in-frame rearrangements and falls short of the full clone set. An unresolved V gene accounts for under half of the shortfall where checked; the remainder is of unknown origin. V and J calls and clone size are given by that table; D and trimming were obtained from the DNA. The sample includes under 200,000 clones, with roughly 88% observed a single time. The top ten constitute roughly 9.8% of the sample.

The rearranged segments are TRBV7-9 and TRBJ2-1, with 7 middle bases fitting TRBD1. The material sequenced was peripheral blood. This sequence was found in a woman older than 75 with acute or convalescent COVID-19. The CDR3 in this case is CASSLVTRQGYNEQFF. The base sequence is TGTGCCAGCAGCTTAGTTACGCGACAGGGATACAATGAGCAGTTCTTC.